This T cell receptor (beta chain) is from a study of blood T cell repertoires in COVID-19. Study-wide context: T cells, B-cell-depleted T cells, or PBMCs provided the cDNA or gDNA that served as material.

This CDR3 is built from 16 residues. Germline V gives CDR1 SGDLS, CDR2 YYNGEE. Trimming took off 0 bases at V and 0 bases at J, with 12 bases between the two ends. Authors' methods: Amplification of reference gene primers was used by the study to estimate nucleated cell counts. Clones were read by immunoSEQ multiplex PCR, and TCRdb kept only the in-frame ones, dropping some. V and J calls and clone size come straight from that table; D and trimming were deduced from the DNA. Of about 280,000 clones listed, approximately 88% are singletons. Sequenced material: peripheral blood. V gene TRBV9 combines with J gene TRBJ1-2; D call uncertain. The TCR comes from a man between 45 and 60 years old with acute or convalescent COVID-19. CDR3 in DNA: TGTGCCAGCAGCGTAGCGGGAGGCGCTACTAACTATGGCTACACCTTC. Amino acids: CASSVAGGATNYGYTF.